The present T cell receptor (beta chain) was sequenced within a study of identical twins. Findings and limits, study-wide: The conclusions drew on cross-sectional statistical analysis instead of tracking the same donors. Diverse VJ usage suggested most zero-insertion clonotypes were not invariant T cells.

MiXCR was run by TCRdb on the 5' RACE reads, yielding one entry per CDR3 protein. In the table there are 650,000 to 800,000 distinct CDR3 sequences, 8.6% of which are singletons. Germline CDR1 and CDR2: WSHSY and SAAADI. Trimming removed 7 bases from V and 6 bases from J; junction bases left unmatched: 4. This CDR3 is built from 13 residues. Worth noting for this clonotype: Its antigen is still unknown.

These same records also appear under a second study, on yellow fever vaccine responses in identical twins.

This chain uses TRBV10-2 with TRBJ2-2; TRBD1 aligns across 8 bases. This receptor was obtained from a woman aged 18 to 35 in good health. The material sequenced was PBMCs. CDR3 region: CASTGTGAGELFF. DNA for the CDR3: TGCGCCAGCACAGGGACAGGAGCCGGGGAGCTGTTTTTT.